These 32 T cell receptor beta chains were all obtained from the same sample, sequenced in a study of vaccination effects on CD4 cells after COVID-19. The antigens of these receptors remain unknown. The table came from immunoSEQ multiplex PCR; TCRdb's copy has only in-frame clones and leaves some out. The sample shows about 61,000 clones, 81% of them seen only once. Viral peptide pools were used in the ViraFEST assay to expand antigen-specific CD4+ T cells, and sequencing came afterward. Investigators separated out CD4+ T cells once approximately 9 days of culture had passed. The material sequenced was CD4+ T cells from PBMCs cultured with HCoV-229E spike peptides, taken before COVID-19 vaccination. These receptors all come from a human donor who received a COVID-19 vaccine.

This chain uses TRBV29-1 with TRBJ2-5; possible D gene TRBD2, 5 bases. Germline V CDR1 and CDR2: SQVTM, ANQGSEA. The CDR3 sequence is 12 residues long. V was pared by 6 bases and J by 4 bases, with 12 bases between. CDR3 coding DNA: TGCAGCGTGAGCCTCGGGGTAGAGACCCAGTACTTC. Protein product: CSVSLGVETQYF.

The V gene is TRBV25-1, the J gene TRBJ1-2; D remains ambiguous. V was shortened by 0 bases and J by 5 bases, with 10 bases between the two germline ends. The CDR3 spans 14 residues. Germline CDR1 MGHDK, CDR2 SYGVNS. In nucleotides, the CDR3 is TGTGCCAGCAGTGAATATGGTACAGCGTATGGCTACACCTTC. It encodes CASSEYGTAYGYTF.

This clone was seen just once. The CDR3 sequence is CASSQARGRLEKLFF. In DNA, the CDR3 is TGTGCCAGCAGCCAAGCCCGGGGGCGCCTTGAAAAACTGTTTTTT. The chain combines TRBV3-1 (or the pseudogene TRBV3-2) with TRBJ1-4; a weak D match, TRBD1 (6 bases). Trimming shortened V by 1 base and J by 7 bases, and 13 bases separated the two germline ends. CDR1 is LGHDT and CDR2 is YNNKEL in the germline V gene (reference sequence). The length of the CDR3 is 15 residues.

V and J are TRBV6-5 and TRBJ1-5, with D possibly matching TRBD1 (6 bases). Trimming removed 6 bases at V and 2 bases at J, with 14 bases between. CDR1 is MNHEY, CDR2 SVGAGI, per germline. The CDR3 spans 15 residues. The CDR3 sequence: CASRGAGVGNQPQHF. The DNA for the CDR3 is TGTGCCAGCAGGGGGGCGGGGGTCGGCAATCAGCCCCAGCATTTT.

The chain joins TRBV6-6 to TRBJ2-1, with 13 nucleotides matching TRBD2. The CDR3 consists of 16 residues. V shed 5 bases and J 4 bases; nucleotides not matched to a gene: 5. Per germline, CDR1 MNHNY and CDR2 SVGAGI (reference sequence). The CDR3 protein is CASSRWGLAGYNEQFF. CDR3 nucleotides: TGTGCCAGCAGTCGATGGGGACTAGCGGGGTACAATGAGCAGTTCTTC.

This rearrangement joins TRBV4-2 to TRBJ2-6; D call uncertain. The CDR3 has 15 residues. Trimming shortened V by 1 base and J by 2 bases, and 6 bases separated the two germline ends. Germline CDR1 reads LGHNA; CDR2 reads YNFKEQ. The CDR3 DNA reads TGTGCCAGCAGCCAAGCGAATACTGGGGCCAACGTCCTGACTTTC. Its translation is CASSQANTGANVLTF.

The chain is built from TRBV7-9 and TRBJ2-3; possible D gene TRBD2, 5 bases. The CDR3 extends over 14 amino acids. CDR1 and CDR2 (germline): SEHNR, FQNEAQ (reference sequence). V dropped 7 bases and J dropped 3 bases, with 14 bases sitting between them. CDR3 loop: CASTPGWGTDTQYF. The CDR3 DNA follows: TGTGCCAGCACCCCGGGGTGGGGAACAGATACGCAGTATTTT.

V and J are TRBV6-5 and TRBJ2-7, with D unresolved. CDR3 length equals 14 residues. Germline V gene lookup returns CDR1 MNHEY and CDR2 SVGAGI. With 6 bases removed from V and 2 bases from J, the gap between germline ends came to 14 bases. The CDR3 here is CASSRRDGPYEQYV. In nucleotides, the CDR3 is TGTGCCAGCAGCAGACGAGACGGTCCCTACGAGCAGTACGTC.

As DNA, the CDR3 is TGCGCCAGCAGCTTGGACCAGTTCTCTGGAAACACCATATATTTT. This encodes CASSLDQFSGNTIYF. V usage is TRBV5-1 and J usage is TRBJ1-3; D unresolved. The germline V gene has CDR1 SGHRS and CDR2 YFSETQ. Trimming took off 0 bases at V and 0 bases at J, with 7 bases between the two ends. CDR3 length equals 15 residues.

The V and J genes are TRBV3-1 (or the pseudogene TRBV3-2) and TRBJ2-4; no firm D call. The CDR3 is 13 residues long. The germline CDR1 and CDR2 sequences are LGHDT and YNNKEL (reference sequence). V lost 4 bases to trimming and J lost 9 bases, with 13 bases between them. CDR3 in DNA: TGTGCCAGCAGCCCCTCGACGTTAACCATTCAGTACTTC. Its translation: CASSPSTLTIQYF.

This chain connects TRBV7-3 to TRBJ2-3; 8 positions agree with TRBD1. Germline-derived CDR1 and CDR2 are SGHTA and FQGTGA. CDR3 size: 17 residues. The junction had 7 bases not matched to a gene; V was cut back by 1 base and J by 1 base. CDR3 residues: CASSLNPRGLGTDTQYF. For the CDR3, the DNA is TGTGCCAGCAGCTTAAACCCCAGGGGGCTCGGCACAGATACGCAGTATTTT.

The chain employs TRBV12-3 or TRBV12-4 and TRBJ1-2, with D unclear. The CDR3 contains 12 residues. Trimming stripped 2 bases from V and 6 bases from J, with 7 bases between. DNA for the CDR3: TGTGCCAGCAGTTTACGAGGGAATGGCTACACCTTC. This sequence encodes CASSLRGNGYTF.

This chain joins TRBV20-1 and TRBJ1-1, with D possibly TRBD1 on 5 matching bases. The CDR3 is 11 residues long. V lost 4 bases and J lost 8, with 11 bases in between. CDR1 is DFQATT and CDR2 is SNEGSKA in the germline V gene (reference sequence). In nucleotides, the CDR3 is TGCAGTGCTACCCAGGGAAAAGAAGCTTTCTTT. Its protein is CSATQGKEAFF.

V usage is TRBV24-1 and J usage is TRBJ2-7, with a possible D match to TRBD2 (6 bases). Germline CDR1 is KGHDR and CDR2 is SFDVKD. The CDR3 covers 12 residues. V gave up 11 bases and J gave up 4 bases, with 14 bases separating them. The CDR3 coding sequence is TGTGCCAAAAAGGGAGGAGAATACGAGCAGTACGTC. Its protein is CAKKGGEYEQYV.

The chain employs TRBV5-1 and TRBJ2-5; TRBD2 agrees at 11 bases. After removal of 1 base from V and 2 bases from J, the junction contained 4 bases not matched to a gene. The CDR3 extends over 16 amino acids. Looked up from germline, CDR1 is SGHRS and CDR2 is YFSETQ. DNA for the CDR3: TGCGCCAGCAGCTTGTTCCTAGCGGGGGGTCAAGAGACCCAGTACTTC. Its protein product is CASSLFLAGGQETQYF.

V gene TRBV6-4 combines with J gene TRBJ2-7, with a tentative D call TRBD2 (6 bases). The CDR3 runs to 16 residues. The germline CDR1 and CDR2 sequences are MRHNA and SNTAGT. Deletions cut 2 bases from V and 2 bases from J, with 16 bases between. The CDR3 protein is CASSDGRLEFPYEQYV. The CDR3 DNA follows: TGTGCCAGCAGTGACGGGAGACTAGAATTTCCCTACGAGCAGTACGTC.

V is TRBV18 and J is TRBJ2-7; possible D gene TRBD2, 6 bases. Germline loops: CDR1 KGHSH, CDR2 LQKENI. The length of the CDR3 is 14 residues. V lost 6 bases to trimming and J lost 5 bases, with 17 bases between them. CDR3 DNA sequence: TGTGCCAGCTCTGGGGGAGGAAAGGGCGACGAGCAGTACGTC. It specifies CASSGGGKGDEQYV.

The count of this clone is one. The chain is built from TRBV29-1 and TRBJ1-1; TRBD1 aligns across 8 bases. J was trimmed by 5 bases and V by 2 bases; bases with no gene match: 7. The CDR3 covers 14 residues. CDR1 is SQVTM, CDR2 ANQGSEA, per germline. The CDR3 sequence is CSVERGTGSTEAFF. The CDR3 bases are TGCAGCGTTGAACGAGGGACAGGATCTACTGAAGCTTTCTTT.

The chain recombines TRBV28 with TRBJ1-2; weak D call: TRBD1 (5 bases). This CDR3 is built from 14 residues. V gave up 3 bases and J gave up 3 bases, with 11 bases separating them. Germline V gene lookup returns CDR1 MDHEN and CDR2 SYDVKM. CDR3 in DNA: TGTGCCAGCAGTTTTGGGAGGGGCGACTATGGCTACACCTTC. Protein sequence: CASSFGRGDYGYTF.

The V and J genes are TRBV5-1 and TRBJ1-1, with D perhaps TRBD1 (5 bases). Per the germline V gene, CDR1 is SGHRS and CDR2 is YFSETQ. This CDR3 is 15 amino acids long. The ends were cut back, 4 bases at V and 5 bases at J, with 18 bases in the middle. The CDR3 spells CASSSLGQGETEAFF. CDR3 nucleotides: TGCGCCAGCAGCAGCTTGGGGCAGGGAGAGACTGAAGCTTTCTTT.

The table lists this clone with a few counts. The chain carries TRBV2 and TRBJ2-3; D is perhaps TRBD1 (6 bases). The CDR3 runs 15 residues. Germline values: CDR1 SNHLY, CDR2 FYNNEI. V lost 1 base to trimming and J lost 2 bases, with 10 bases between them. CDR3 in amino acids: CASSEVWDNTDTQYF. Here the CDR3 DNA reads TGTGCCAGCAGTGAAGTTTGGGACAACACAGATACGCAGTATTTT.

V is TRBV2 and J is TRBJ2-3, with 13 bases matching TRBD2. Per the germline V gene, CDR1 is SNHLY and CDR2 is FYNNEI. J was trimmed by 6 bases and V by 8 bases; bases with no gene match: 11. The CDR3 runs to 16 residues. The CDR3 reads CASAGFGTSGVDTQYF. The CDR3 nucleotides read TGTGCCAGCGCTGGATTCGGGACTAGCGGGGTTGATACGCAGTATTTT.

The J gene is TRBJ1-2, the V gene TRBV20-1, with 8 bases identical to TRBD1. This CDR3 is 11 amino acids long. Trimming took 5 bases from V and 8 from J; bases not matched to a gene: 4. Germline V lookup: CDR1 DFQATT, CDR2 SNEGSKA (reference sequence). The CDR3 DNA follows: TGCAGTGCTCGCAGGGGGCCAGGCTACACCTTC. It is translated as CSARRGPGYTF.

The chain employs TRBV18 and TRBJ1-1, with D maybe TRBD1 (5 bases). CDR3 length equals 14 residues. With 2 bases removed from V and 4 bases from J, the gap between germline ends came to 11 bases. The germline V gene has CDR1 KGHSH and CDR2 LQKENI. CDR3 coding DNA: TGTGCCAGCTCACCAGGGCGGGGGAGCACTGAAGCTTTCTTT. This codes for CASSPGRGSTEAFF.

The rearrangement links TRBV7-2 to TRBJ1-2, with D tentatively TRBD1 (6 bases). Trimming took 1 base from V and 7 from J, leaving 10 bases between them. This CDR3 has 13 amino acids. Per the germline V gene, CDR1 is SGHTA and CDR2 is FQGNSA. In DNA, the CDR3 is TGTGCCAGCAGCTTAGACAGGGCTGGTGGCTACACCTTC. The encoded protein is CASSLDRAGGYTF.

The chain recombines TRBV15 with TRBJ2-1; D is unresolved. The V gene's germline CDR1 is LNHNV and CDR2 YYDKDF (reference sequence). CDR3 length: 13 residues. V was pared by 1 base and J by 8 bases, with 9 bases between. The chain's CDR3 is CATSRAFRHEQFF. CDR3 coding DNA: TGTGCCACCAGCAGAGCTTTCCGGCATGAGCAGTTCTTC. Full variable domain (rest looked up from reference TRBV15 and TRBJ2-1): DAMVIQNPRYQVTQFGKPVTLSCSQTLNHNVMYWYQQKSSQAPKLLFHYYDKDFNNEADTPDNFQSRRPNTSFCFLDIRSPGLGDTAMYLCATSRAFRHEQFFGPGTRLTVL.

This rearrangement joins TRBV20-1 to TRBJ2-2; D is undetermined. CDR1 and CDR2 (germline): DFQATT, SNEGSKA (reference sequence). Trimming took off 3 bases at V and 3 bases at J, with 8 bases between the two ends. The length of the CDR3 is 13 residues. The CDR3 DNA follows: TGCAGTGCTAGTCGCCAGTACACCGGGGAGCTGTTTTTT. It encodes CSASRQYTGELFF.

The chain links TRBV12-3 or TRBV12-4 to TRBJ1-1; D possibly corresponds to TRBD1 (5 bases). V gave up 2 bases and J gave up 7 bases, with 8 bases separating them. CDR3 length: 12 residues. Here the CDR3 reads CASSLLGGEAFF. DNA for the CDR3: TGTGCCAGCAGTTTATTGGGGGGTGAAGCTTTCTTT.

V gene TRBV18 combines with J gene TRBJ1-2, with TRBD1 matching over 11 bases. Trimming removed 6 bases from V and 4 bases from J; junction bases left unmatched: 4. CDR3 length: 14 amino acids. Looked up from germline, CDR1 is KGHSH and CDR2 is LQKENI. This chain's CDR3 is CASSRTGGGYGYTF. The CDR3, as DNA: TGTGCCAGCTCGCGGACAGGGGGCGGCTATGGCTACACCTTC.

This chain joins TRBV5-1 and TRBJ1-4, with TRBD1 matching 8 bases. The CDR3 covers 16 residues. From germline, CDR1 is SGHRS and CDR2 YFSETQ. V gave up 1 base and J gave up 2 bases; unmatched junction bases: 4. CDR3 nucleotide sequence: TGCGCCAGCAGCTTGAGAACAGGGGGGACTAATGAAAAACTGTTTTTT. Translated: CASSLRTGGTNEKLFF.

The chain couples TRBV6-5 to TRBJ1-6; 8 nucleotides match TRBD1. Germline assignment: CDR1 MNHEY and CDR2 SVGAGI. Unmatched junction bases numbered 7, after V lost 7 bases and J lost 8 bases. The CDR3 loop spans 14 amino acids. CDR3 loop: CASTRTGTDSPLHF. CDR3 sequence (DNA): TGTGCCAGCACCAGGACAGGGACGGATTCACCCCTCCACTTT.

The gene calls are TRBV11-2 and TRBJ1-1; TRBD1 might be the D (5 bases). CDR3 length: 14 amino acids. The V and J ends lost 3 bases and 0 bases respectively, with 8 bases between them. From germline, CDR1 is SGHAT and CDR2 FQNNGV. CDR3 bases: TGTGCCAGCAGCTTGAGGGGAGTGAACACTGAAGCTTTCTTT. Protein: CASSLRGVNTEAFF.